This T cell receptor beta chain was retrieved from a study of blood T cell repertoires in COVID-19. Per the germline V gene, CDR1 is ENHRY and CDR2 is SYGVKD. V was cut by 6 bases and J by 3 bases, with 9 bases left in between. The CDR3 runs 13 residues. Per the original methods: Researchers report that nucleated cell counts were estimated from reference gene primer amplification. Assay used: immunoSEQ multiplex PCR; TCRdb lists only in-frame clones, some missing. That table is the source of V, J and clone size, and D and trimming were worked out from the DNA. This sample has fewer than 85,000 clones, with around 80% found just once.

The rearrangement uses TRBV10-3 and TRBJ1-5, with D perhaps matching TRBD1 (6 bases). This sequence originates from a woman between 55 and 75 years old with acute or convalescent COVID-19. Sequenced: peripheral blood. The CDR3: CAISRQDNQPQHF. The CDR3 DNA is TGTGCCATCAGCCGACAGGACAATCAGCCCCAGCATTTT.